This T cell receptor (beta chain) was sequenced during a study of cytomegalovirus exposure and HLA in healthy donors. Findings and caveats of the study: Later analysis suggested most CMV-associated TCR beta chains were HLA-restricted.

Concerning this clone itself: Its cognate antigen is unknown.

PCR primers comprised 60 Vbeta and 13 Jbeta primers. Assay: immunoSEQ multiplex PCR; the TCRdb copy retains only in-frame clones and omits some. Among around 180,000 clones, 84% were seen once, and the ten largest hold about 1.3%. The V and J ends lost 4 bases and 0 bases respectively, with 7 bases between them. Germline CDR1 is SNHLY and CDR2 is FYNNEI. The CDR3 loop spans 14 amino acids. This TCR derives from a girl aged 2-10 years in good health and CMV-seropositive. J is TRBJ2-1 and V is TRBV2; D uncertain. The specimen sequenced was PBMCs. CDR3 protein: CASSAVSSYNEQFF. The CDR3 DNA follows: TGTGCCAGCAGTGCCGTCAGCTCCTACAATGAGCAGTTCTTC.